The rows below give T cell receptor beta chains drawn from one sample of a study of OX40 agonist ivuxolimab in advanced cancers. The assay was immunoSEQ multiplex PCR, and TCRdb's table has in-frame clones only and misses some. The table records about 100,000 clones, 90% of them present only once. The sample consisted of CD4+ or CD8+ T cells sorted from blood, taken in a trial of the OX40 agonist ivuxolimab. These TCRs come from an adult with an advanced solid tumor such as melanoma, head and neck, liver or kidney cancer. Both conserved end residues are part of each CDR3. A D gene is named only where the DNA matches it firmly. Clone size is shown for a subset of rows, as once, few, many or a class of expanded clone.

clone size: NA
J gene: TRBJ2-3
CDR3 length: 15
V gene: TRBV6-5
D gene: NA
CDR3 protein: CASSGIETSTDTQYF
CDR3 DNA: TGTGCCAGCAGTGGCATAGAAACTAGCACAGATACGCAGTATTTT

clone size: NA
J gene: TRBJ2-1
CDR3 length: 13
V gene: TRBV6-1
D gene: TRBD2
CDR3 protein: CASSGLALNEQFF
CDR3 DNA: TGTGCCAGCAGTGGACTAGCGCTAAATGAGCAGTTCTTC

clone size: NA
J gene: TRBJ2-6
CDR3 length: 16
V gene: TRBV18
D gene: NA
CDR3 protein: CASSPPGGTGANVLTF
CDR3 DNA: TGTGCCAGCTCACCACCTGGGGGTACTGGGGCCAACGTCCTGACTTTC

clone size: NA
J gene: TRBJ2-7
CDR3 length: 15
V gene: TRBV5-1
D gene: TRBD2
CDR3 protein: CASSSGTSGPYEQYF
CDR3 DNA: TGCGCCAGCAGCTCCGGGACTAGCGGTCCCTACGAGCAGTACTTC

clone size: NA
J gene: TRBJ2-5
CDR3 length: 12
V gene: TRBV7-9
D gene: NA
CDR3 protein: CASSRSAETQYF
CDR3 DNA: TGTGCCAGCAGCCGATCAGCCGAGACCCAGTACTTC

clone size: NA
J gene: TRBJ2-5
CDR3 length: 15
V gene: TRBV5-1
D gene: NA
CDR3 protein: CASSAQTVKQETQYF
CDR3 DNA: TGCGCCAGCAGCGCCCAGACGGTCAAGCAAGAGACCCAGTACTTC

clone size: NA
J gene: TRBJ2-2
CDR3 length: 13
V gene: TRBV30
D gene: TRBD2
CDR3 protein: CAWGGLASGELFF
CDR3 DNA: TGTGCCTGGGGGGGACTAGCGTCCGGGGAGCTGTTTTTT

clone size: NA
J gene: TRBJ1-4
CDR3 length: 14
V gene: TRBV5-4
D gene: TRBD1
CDR3 protein: CASSSGQINEKLFF
CDR3 DNA: TGTGCCAGCAGCTCGGGACAGATCAATGAAAAACTGTTTTTT

clone size: NA
J gene: TRBJ2-2
CDR3 length: 17
V gene: TRBV7-9
D gene: NA
CDR3 protein: CASSLVVLVANTGELFF
CDR3 DNA: TGTGCCAGCAGCTTAGTCGTCTTAGTGGCGAACACCGGGGAGCTGTTTTTT

clone size: NA
J gene: TRBJ1-3
CDR3 length: 16
V gene: TRBV11-3
D gene: NA
CDR3 protein: CASSLESSTSGNTIYF
CDR3 DNA: TGTGCCAGCAGCTTAGAAAGTTCGACCTCTGGAAACACCATATATTTT

clone size: NA
J gene: TRBJ2-5
CDR3 length: 16
V gene: TRBV9
D gene: TRBD1
CDR3 protein: CASSPLGQGNWETQYF
CDR3 DNA: TGTGCCAGCAGCCCCCTGGGACAGGGGAATTGGGAGACCCAGTACTTC

clone size: few
J gene: TRBJ2-7
CDR3 length: 17
V gene: TRBV4-3
D gene: NA
CDR3 protein: CASSQELYGISSYEQYF
CDR3 DNA: TGCGCCAGCAGCCAAGAACTTTACGGGATAAGCTCCTACGAGCAGTACTTC

clone size: NA
J gene: TRBJ2-3
CDR3 length: 16
V gene: TRBV6-6
D gene: TRBD2
CDR3 protein: CASSSQLAGGVDTQYF
CDR3 DNA: TGTGCCAGCAGCTCACAACTAGCGGGAGGTGTAGATACGCAGTATTTT

clone size: NA
J gene: TRBJ2-7
CDR3 length: 15
V gene: TRBV18
D gene: TRBD2
CDR3 protein: CASSPPNSGNYEQYF
CDR3 DNA: TGTGCCAGCTCACCCCCCAATAGCGGGAACTACGAGCAGTACTTC

clone size: few
J gene: TRBJ1-2
CDR3 length: 14
V gene: TRBV19
D gene: NA
CDR3 protein: CASTSTPRDYGYTF
CDR3 DNA: TGTGCCAGTACATCGACGCCACGGGACTATGGCTACACCTTC

clone size: many
J gene: TRBJ2-6
CDR3 length: 17
V gene: TRBV19
D gene: TRBD1
CDR3 protein: CASSRDRMRSGANVLTF
CDR3 DNA: TGTGCCAGTAGTAGGGACAGGATGCGCTCTGGGGCCAACGTCCTGACTTTC

clone size: NA
J gene: TRBJ2-1
CDR3 length: 16
V gene: TRBV5-1
D gene: TRBD1
CDR3 protein: CASSLTPGTGKDEQFF
CDR3 DNA: TGCGCCAGCAGCTTGACCCCCGGGACAGGGAAGGATGAGCAGTTCTTC

clone size: NA
J gene: TRBJ2-3
CDR3 length: 13
V gene: TRBV7-2
D gene: TRBD1
CDR3 protein: CASSLLQGQDPYF
CDR3 DNA: TGTGCCAGCAGCCTCCTACAGGGGCAAGACCCGTATTTT

clone size: once
J gene: TRBJ2-3
CDR3 length: 15
V gene: TRBV4-2
D gene: TRBD2
CDR3 protein: CASSQGAGGTDTQYF
CDR3 DNA: TGTGCCAGCAGCCAGGGAGCGGGAGGGACAGATACGCAGTATTTT

clone size: NA
J gene: TRBJ2-4
CDR3 length: 14
V gene: TRBV6-1
D gene: TRBD2
CDR3 protein: CASTSGTPGNIQYF
CDR3 DNA: TGTGCCAGCACTAGCGGGACCCCAGGAAACATTCAGTACTTC

clone size: NA
J gene: TRBJ1-6
CDR3 length: 14
V gene: TRBV7-9
D gene: NA
CDR3 protein: CASSFGIIGSPLHF
CDR3 DNA: TGTGCCAGCAGCTTCGGGATCATAGGTTCACCCCTCCACTTT

clone size: NA
J gene: TRBJ1-1
CDR3 length: 12
V gene: TRBV2
D gene: NA
CDR3 protein: CASSEVGTEAFF
CDR3 DNA: TGTGCCAGCAGTGAAGTGGGGACTGAAGCTTTCTTT

clone size: NA
J gene: TRBJ1-5
CDR3 length: 16
V gene: TRBV7-2
D gene: TRBD1
CDR3 protein: CASSWGQANGNQPQHF
CDR3 DNA: TGTGCCAGCAGCTGGGGACAGGCTAATGGCAATCAGCCCCAGCATTTT

clone size: NA
J gene: TRBJ2-7
CDR3 length: 14
V gene: TRBV5-6
D gene: NA
CDR3 protein: CASSLRGRSYEQYF
CDR3 DNA: TGTGCCAGCAGCTTGAGGGGGAGGTCCTACGAGCAGTACTTC

clone size: NA
J gene: TRBJ1-5
CDR3 length: 12
V gene: TRBV6-5
D gene: TRBD1
CDR3 protein: CASSDRVQPQHF
CDR3 DNA: TGTGCCAGCAGTGACAGGGTCCAGCCCCAGCATTTT

clone size: once
J gene: TRBJ2-1
CDR3 length: 15
V gene: TRBV19
D gene: TRBD2
CDR3 protein: CASTSGTTGYNEQFF
CDR3 DNA: TGTGCCAGTACCTCCGGGACTACGGGATATAATGAGCAGTTCTTC

clone size: NA
J gene: TRBJ1-3
CDR3 length: 16
V gene: TRBV6-6
D gene: NA
CDR3 protein: CASSSAHGGSGNTIYF
CDR3 DNA: TGTGCCAGCAGTTCCGCCCACGGCGGCTCTGGAAACACCATATATTTT

clone size: NA
J gene: TRBJ1-5
CDR3 length: 16
V gene: TRBV19
D gene: NA
CDR3 protein: CASSREGRGSNQPQHF
CDR3 DNA: TGTGCCAGTAGTAGGGAGGGACGGGGGAGCAATCAGCCCCAGCATTTT

clone size: NA
J gene: TRBJ2-5
CDR3 length: 14
V gene: TRBV9
D gene: NA
CDR3 protein: CASSVTEGGETQYF
CDR3 DNA: TGTGCCAGCAGCGTAACCGAGGGCGGAGAGACCCAGTACTTC

clone size: NA
J gene: TRBJ2-1
CDR3 length: 15
V gene: TRBV15
D gene: TRBD2
CDR3 protein: CATSREGLAVSEQFF
CDR3 DNA: TGTGCCACCAGCAGAGAAGGGCTAGCGGTGTCCGAGCAGTTCTTC

clone size: NA
J gene: TRBJ2-7
CDR3 length: 12
V gene: TRBV28
D gene: NA
CDR3 protein: CASAVSSYEQYF
CDR3 DNA: TGTGCCAGCGCGGTGAGCTCCTACGAGCAGTACTTC

clone size: NA
J gene: TRBJ1-2
CDR3 length: 14
V gene: TRBV4-2
D gene: TRBD1
CDR3 protein: CASSQDKGTVYYTF
CDR3 DNA: TGTGCCAGCAGCCAAGATAAGGGGACAGTTTACTACACCTTC

clone size: NA
J gene: TRBJ1-1
CDR3 length: 11
V gene: TRBV2
D gene: NA
CDR3 protein: CASSPHTEAFF
CDR3 DNA: TGTGCCAGCAGTCCCCACACTGAAGCTTTCTTT

clone size: few
J gene: TRBJ2-1
CDR3 length: 15
V gene: TRBV30
D gene: TRBD2
CDR3 protein: CAWSIHSGRANEQFF
CDR3 DNA: TGTGCCTGGAGCATCCATAGCGGGAGGGCCAATGAGCAGTTCTTC

clone size: NA
J gene: TRBJ2-7
CDR3 length: 13
V gene: TRBV6-1
D gene: NA
CDR3 protein: CASSRELLYEQYF
CDR3 DNA: TGTGCCAGCAGCCGGGAACTCCTCTACGAGCAGTACTTC

clone size: NA
J gene: TRBJ1-1
CDR3 length: 14
V gene: TRBV28
D gene: NA
CDR3 protein: CATNKGVGYTEAFF
CDR3 DNA: TGTGCCACCAACAAAGGGGTTGGGTACACTGAAGCTTTCTTT

clone size: NA
J gene: TRBJ2-5
CDR3 length: 14
V gene: TRBV6-6
D gene: TRBD2
CDR3 protein: CASSRLAGGETQYF
CDR3 DNA: TGTGCCAGCAGCCGACTAGCGGGAGGAGAGACCCAGTACTTC

clone size: NA
J gene: TRBJ1-2
CDR3 length: 11
V gene: TRBV20-1
D gene: TRBD1
CDR3 protein: CSAAGTDGYTF
CDR3 DNA: TGCAGTGCAGCTGGGACAGATGGCTACACCTTC

clone size: once
J gene: TRBJ2-1
CDR3 length: 13
V gene: TRBV21-1
D gene: NA
CDR3 protein: CASSEGSPSEQFF
CDR3 DNA: TGTGCCAGCAGCGAGGGAAGCCCAAGCGAGCAGTTCTTC

clone size: NA
J gene: TRBJ2-2
CDR3 length: 12
V gene: TRBV11-3
D gene: NA
CDR3 protein: CASSFAVGELFF
CDR3 DNA: TGTGCCAGCAGCTTTGCGGTCGGGGAGCTGTTTTTT

clone size: NA
J gene: TRBJ2-1
CDR3 length: 16
V gene: TRBV5-8
D gene: NA
CDR3 protein: CASSLGTDGLYNEQFF
CDR3 DNA: TGTGCCAGCAGCTTGGGGACAGACGGCCTCTACAATGAGCAGTTCTTC

clone size: NA
J gene: TRBJ1-2
CDR3 length: 13
V gene: TRBV28
D gene: NA
CDR3 protein: CASHLGGTYGYTF
CDR3 DNA: TGTGCCAGTCATCTAGGGGGGACCTATGGCTACACCTTC

clone size: NA
J gene: TRBJ2-2
CDR3 length: 14
V gene: TRBV11-2
D gene: TRBD1
CDR3 protein: CASRHRQGTGELFF
CDR3 DNA: TGTGCCAGCCGCCATCGACAGGGGACCGGGGAGCTGTTTTTT

clone size: NA
J gene: TRBJ1-4
CDR3 length: 17
V gene: TRBV15
D gene: NA
CDR3 protein: CATSRDEVRAAGEKLFF
CDR3 DNA: TGTGCCACCAGCAGAGATGAGGTTAGAGCCGCGGGGGAAAAACTGTTTTTT

clone size: NA
J gene: TRBJ2-5
CDR3 length: 13
V gene: TRBV23-1
D gene: NA
CDR3 protein: CASTPGAQETQYF
CDR3 DNA: TGCGCCAGCACCCCAGGAGCCCAAGAGACCCAGTACTTC

clone size: NA
J gene: TRBJ2-1
CDR3 length: 15
V gene: TRBV18
D gene: NA
CDR3 protein: CASSPPSLRGNEQFF
CDR3 DNA: TGTGCCAGCTCACCACCAAGCCTCCGCGGTAATGAGCAGTTCTTC

clone size: NA
J gene: TRBJ2-5
CDR3 length: 17
V gene: TRBV7-8
D gene: TRBD2
CDR3 protein: CASSPPPGTSRGETQYF
CDR3 DNA: TGTGCCAGCAGCCCTCCCCCCGGGACTAGTAGGGGAGAGACCCAGTACTTC

clone size: NA
J gene: TRBJ1-1
CDR3 length: 12
V gene: TRBV12-5
D gene: NA
CDR3 protein: CASVGEYTEAFF
CDR3 DNA: TGTGCTAGTGTTGGGGAGTACACTGAAGCTTTCTTT

clone size: NA
J gene: TRBJ2-1
CDR3 length: 16
V gene: TRBV27
D gene: TRBD2
CDR3 protein: CASSLSPSGSSNEQFF
CDR3 DNA: TGTGCCAGCAGTTTATCTCCTAGCGGGAGTAGTAATGAGCAGTTCTTC

clone size: NA
J gene: TRBJ2-5
CDR3 length: 13
V gene: TRBV9
D gene: NA
CDR3 protein: CASSVGDGETQYF
CDR3 DNA: TGTGCCAGCAGCGTAGGCGACGGAGAGACCCAGTACTTC

clone size: once
J gene: TRBJ1-2
CDR3 length: 14
V gene: TRBV7-2
D gene: NA
CDR3 protein: CASSPAPGDYGYTF
CDR3 DNA: TGTGCCAGCAGCCCCGCCCCGGGGGACTATGGCTACACCTTC

clone size: NA
J gene: TRBJ2-1
CDR3 length: 14
V gene: TRBV7-3
D gene: TRBD2
CDR3 protein: CASSLGLAGGPFFF
CDR3 DNA: TGTGCCAGCAGCTTAGGACTAGCGGGAGGGCCATTCTTCTTC

clone size: NA
J gene: TRBJ1-5
CDR3 length: 15
V gene: TRBV18
D gene: NA
CDR3 protein: CASSPWGSPGQPQHF
CDR3 DNA: TGTGCCAGCTCACCGTGGGGATCCCCCGGTCAGCCCCAGCATTTT

clone size: NA
J gene: TRBJ1-4
CDR3 length: 16
V gene: TRBV28
D gene: TRBD1
CDR3 protein: CASSLNRGRPNEKLFF
CDR3 DNA: TGTGCCAGCAGTTTAAACAGGGGGCGGCCTAATGAAAAACTGTTTTTT

clone size: NA
J gene: TRBJ2-1
CDR3 length: 14
V gene: TRBV18
D gene: TRBD1
CDR3 protein: CASSPGQANNEQFF
CDR3 DNA: TGTGCCAGCTCACCAGGACAGGCGAACAATGAGCAGTTCTTC